Listed below are T cell receptor beta chains from one sample, sequenced in a study of OX40 agonist ivuxolimab in advanced cancers. Sequenced by immunoSEQ multiplex PCR; TCRdb stores in-frame clones only, minus some. The sample contains approximately 58,000 clones, nearly 80% of which appear only once. This specimen was CD4+ or CD8+ T cells sorted from blood, taken in a trial of the OX40 agonist ivuxolimab. These receptors were taken from an adult with an advanced solid tumor such as melanoma, head and neck, liver or kidney cancer. Both conserved end residues are part of each CDR3. The order of the fields is V gene, D gene, clone size, J gene, CDR3 DNA, CDR3 protein. A D gene is named only where the DNA matches it firmly. Size tells how often a clone was seen (once, few, many) or the class of an expanded clone, and some rows leave it out.

TRBV19	-	-	TRBJ1-5	TGTGCCAGTAGTATGAGGCAGGGGAATCAGCCCCAGCATTTT	CASSMRQGNQPQHF
TRBV11-2	-	-	TRBJ2-7	TGTGCCAGCAGCTTCGCCGGAGGGGTCTACGAGCAGTACTTC	CASSFAGGVYEQYF
TRBV7-1	TRBD1	-	TRBJ1-5	TGTGCCAGCAGCTTAGCGACAGGGCATCAGCCCCAGCATTTT	CASSLATGHQPQHF
TRBV19	-	once	TRBJ2-6	TGTGCCAGTAGTGTAATGGCGTTGGGCCGTTCGTTTTCTGGGGCCAACGTCCTGACTTTC	CASSVMALGRSFSGANVLTF
TRBV2	TRBD2	once	TRBJ2-3	TGTGCCAGCAGTCCTCAGACGGGAGGGGGGTATGCGCAGTATTTT	CASSPQTGGGYAQYF
TRBV19	TRBD1	-	TRBJ1-1	TGTGCCAGTAGTCCTAGAACAGGGGTTGAAGCTTTCTTT	CASSPRTGVEAFF
TRBV4-1	-	-	TRBJ2-6	TGCGCCAGCAGCCAAGCGGGGTTCTCTGGGGCCAACGTCCTGACTTTC	CASSQAGFSGANVLTF
TRBV19	-	-	TRBJ1-5	TGTGCCAGTAGTAGGCGAGGGGACTATAGCAATCAGCCCCAGCATTTT	CASSRRGDYSNQPQHF
TRBV4-3	TRBD1	-	TRBJ1-1	TGCGCCAGCAGCCGGCTCAGGGGGGACGCTGAAGCTTTCTTT	CASSRLRGDAEAFF
TRBV5-8	-	-	TRBJ1-5	TGTGCCAGCAGCACGCGGGGGACGGTAACGCGGTATCAGCCCCAGCATTTT	CASSTRGTVTRYQPQHF
TRBV28	TRBD1	-	TRBJ2-3	TGTGCCAGCAGGGGGACAGGGGTAGATACGCAGTATTTT	CASRGTGVDTQYF
TRBV7-9	-	once	TRBJ2-4	TGTGCCACCTGGAGGCGACAGGGCGGGGAGAACATTCAGTACTTC	CATWRRQGGENIQYF
TRBV6-6	-	-	TRBJ1-5	TGTGCCAGCAGTTACTGGTCGGGGGGGGGTCAGCCCCAGCATTTT	CASSYWSGGGQPQHF
TRBV27	-	-	TRBJ2-1	TGTGCCAGCAGTGCCACCGGGACTCGGCCTTACAATGAGCAGTTCTTC	CASSATGTRPYNEQFF
TRBV18	-	-	TRBJ2-4	TGTGCCAGCTCACCACCGTGGCCAGCCAAAAACATTCAGTACTTC	CASSPPWPAKNIQYF
TRBV5-4	-	-	TRBJ1-6	TGTGCCAGCAGCTTAAGCCCTTCTCGGGGTTCACCCCTCCACTTT	CASSLSPSRGSPLHF
TRBV19	TRBD1	once	TRBJ1-4	TGTGCCAGTAGTCCAAGACAGGGGTATGAAAAACTGTTTTTT	CASSPRQGYEKLFF
TRBV5-1	-	-	TRBJ2-7	TGCGCCAGCGGACCGGAGGGTCAGTACGAGCAGTACTTC	CASGPEGQYEQYF
TRBV6-5	TRBD1	-	TRBJ1-1	TGTGCCAGCAGTTACTCGGGACAGGGTATTGAAGCTTTCTTT	CASSYSGQGIEAFF
TRBV27	-	-	TRBJ2-6	TGTGCCAGCAGTTTAAGGGGACCCGACACCCCGGGCTCTGGGGCCAACGTCCTGACTTTC	CASSLRGPDTPGSGANVLTF
TRBV9	TRBD1	-	TRBJ2-3	TGTGCCAGCAGCGCTCCGGGACAGGAGTGGGCAGATACGCAGTATTTT	CASSAPGQEWADTQYF
TRBV27	-	-	TRBJ1-4	TGTGCCAGCAAGCCCCGGGGGGTCTCTAATGAAAAACTGTTTTTT	CASKPRGVSNEKLFF
TRBV14	TRBD1	-	TRBJ1-2	TGTGCCAGCAGCCAAGATCTTATCAGGGGGGGCTACACCTTC	CASSQDLIRGGYTF
TRBV19	-	-	TRBJ1-2	TGTGCCAGTAGTACTGGACATACACTCAACTATGGCTACACCTTC	CASSTGHTLNYGYTF
TRBV7-9	-	-	TRBJ2-2	TGTGCCAGCAGCTTGTCGGACGGGGGCTCCACCACCGGGGAGCTGTTTTTT	CASSLSDGGSTTGELFF
TRBV7-9	-	-	TRBJ2-3	TGTGCCAGCAGCTTACACGGATTAGATACGCAGTATTTT	CASSLHGLDTQYF
TRBV6-5	-	-	TRBJ1-4	TGTGCCAGCAGTTACTCGGCCGGGGCGAATGAAAAACTGTTTTTT	CASSYSAGANEKLFF
TRBV19	-	-	TRBJ1-2	TGTGCCAGTAGTATAGGCAGGGACTATGGCTACACCTTC	CASSIGRDYGYTF
TRBV30	-	-	TRBJ2-7	TGTGCCTCAATGACAGGCTACTACGAGCAGTACTTC	CASMTGYYEQYF
TRBV19	TRBD2	-	TRBJ2-3	TGTGCCACCTGGGACGCGGGGGGCCCCACAGATACGCAGTATTTT	CATWDAGGPTDTQYF
TRBV18	-	-	TRBJ1-1	TGTGCCAGCTCACCAAGCGAGGGGGGAAACACTGAAGCTTTCTTT	CASSPSEGGNTEAFF
TRBV9	TRBD1	-	TRBJ1-2	TGTGCCAGCAGCCGAGGGACAGGCAACTATGGCTACACCTTC	CASSRGTGNYGYTF
TRBV6-1	TRBD1	-	TRBJ2-7	TGTGCCAGCAGTTCCCGGACAGGGAGGCGCGAGCAGTACTTC	CASSSRTGRREQYF
TRBV19	TRBD1	-	TRBJ1-2	TGTGCCAGTAGTATCCAACAGGGGTTCTATGGCTACACCTTC	CASSIQQGFYGYTF
TRBV5-1	-	-	TRBJ2-5	TGCGCCAGCAGCTTGGCCGTCAGTACCCAAGAGACCCAGTACTTC	CASSLAVSTQETQYF